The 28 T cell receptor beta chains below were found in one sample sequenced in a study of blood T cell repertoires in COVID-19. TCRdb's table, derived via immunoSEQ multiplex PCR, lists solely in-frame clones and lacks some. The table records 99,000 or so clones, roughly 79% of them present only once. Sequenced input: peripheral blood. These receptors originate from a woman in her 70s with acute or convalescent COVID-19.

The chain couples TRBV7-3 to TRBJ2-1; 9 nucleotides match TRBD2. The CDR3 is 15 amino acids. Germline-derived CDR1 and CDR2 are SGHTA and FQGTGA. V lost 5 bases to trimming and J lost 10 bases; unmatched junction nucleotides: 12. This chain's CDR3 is CASSPGLAREGEQFF. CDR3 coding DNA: TGTGCCAGCAGCCCGGGACTAGCCAGGGAGGGCGAGCAGTTCTTC.

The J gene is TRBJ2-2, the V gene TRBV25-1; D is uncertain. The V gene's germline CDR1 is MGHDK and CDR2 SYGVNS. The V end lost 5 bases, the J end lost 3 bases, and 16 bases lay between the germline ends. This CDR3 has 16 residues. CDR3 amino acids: CASSTPGYRDTGELFF. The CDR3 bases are TGTGCCAGCAGTACCCCGGGTTACCGGGACACCGGGGAGCTGTTTTTT.

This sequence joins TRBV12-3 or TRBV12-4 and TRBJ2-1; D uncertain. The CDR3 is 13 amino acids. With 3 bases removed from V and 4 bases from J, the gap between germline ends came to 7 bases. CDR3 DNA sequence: TGTGCCAGCAGTTTGGGCCAGTACAATGAGCAGTTCTTC. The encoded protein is CASSLGQYNEQFF.

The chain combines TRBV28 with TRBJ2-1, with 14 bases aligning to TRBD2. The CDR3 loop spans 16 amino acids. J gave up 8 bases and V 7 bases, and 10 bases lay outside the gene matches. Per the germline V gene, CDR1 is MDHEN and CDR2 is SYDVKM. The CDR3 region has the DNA TGTGCCAGCACGGGACTAGCGGGAGTTGGGGGTGATGAGCAGTTCTTC. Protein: CASTGLAGVGGDEQFF.

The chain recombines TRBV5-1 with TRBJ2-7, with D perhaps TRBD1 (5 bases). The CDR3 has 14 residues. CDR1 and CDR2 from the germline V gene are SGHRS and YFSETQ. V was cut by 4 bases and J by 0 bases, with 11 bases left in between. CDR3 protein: CASSLQGSSYEQYF. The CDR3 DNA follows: TGCGCCAGCAGCCTCCAGGGCTCCTCCTACGAGCAGTACTTC.

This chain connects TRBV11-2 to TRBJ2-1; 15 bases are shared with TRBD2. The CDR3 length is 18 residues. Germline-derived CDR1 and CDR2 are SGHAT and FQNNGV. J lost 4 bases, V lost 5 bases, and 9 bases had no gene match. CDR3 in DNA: TGTGCCAGCAGCGATAGACCCGGGACTAGCGGGGGGTACAATGAGCAGTTCTTC. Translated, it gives CASSDRPGTSGGYNEQFF.

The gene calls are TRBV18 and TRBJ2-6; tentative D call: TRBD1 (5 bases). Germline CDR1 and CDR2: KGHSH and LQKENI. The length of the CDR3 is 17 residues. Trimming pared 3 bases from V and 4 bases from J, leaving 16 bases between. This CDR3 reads CASSPPTTVGGANVLTF. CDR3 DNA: TGTGCCAGCTCACCCCCAACGACAGTTGGAGGGGCCAACGTCCTGACTTTC.

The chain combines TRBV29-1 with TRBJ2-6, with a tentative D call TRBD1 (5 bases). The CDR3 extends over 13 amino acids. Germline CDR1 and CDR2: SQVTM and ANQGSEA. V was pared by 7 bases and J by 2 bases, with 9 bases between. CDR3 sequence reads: CSAWTTGANVLTF. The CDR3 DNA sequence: TGCAGCGCCTGGACAACTGGGGCCAACGTCCTGACTTTC.

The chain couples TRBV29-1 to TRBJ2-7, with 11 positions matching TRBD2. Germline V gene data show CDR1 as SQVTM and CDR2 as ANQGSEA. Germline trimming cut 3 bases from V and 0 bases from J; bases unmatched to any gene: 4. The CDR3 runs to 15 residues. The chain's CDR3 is CSVDQLAGDSYEQYF. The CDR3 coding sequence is TGCAGCGTTGATCAACTAGCGGGGGACTCCTACGAGCAGTACTTC.

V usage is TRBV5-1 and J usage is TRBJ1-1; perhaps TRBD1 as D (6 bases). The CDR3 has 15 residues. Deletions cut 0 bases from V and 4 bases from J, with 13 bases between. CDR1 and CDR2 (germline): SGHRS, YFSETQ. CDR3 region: CASSLGWGQGTEAFF. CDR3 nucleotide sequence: TGCGCCAGCAGCTTGGGCTGGGGGCAGGGCACTGAAGCTTTCTTT.

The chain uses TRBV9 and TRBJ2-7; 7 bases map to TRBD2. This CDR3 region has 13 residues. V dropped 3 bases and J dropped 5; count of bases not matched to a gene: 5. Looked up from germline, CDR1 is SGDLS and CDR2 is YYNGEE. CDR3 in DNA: TGTGCCAGCAGCGGCCCTAGCGGCCACGAGCAGTACTTC. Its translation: CASSGPSGHEQYF. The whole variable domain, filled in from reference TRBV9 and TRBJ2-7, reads DSGVTQTPKHLITATGQRVTLRCSPRSGDLSVYWYQQSLDQGLQFLIQYYNGEERAKGNILERFSAQQFPDLHSELNLSSLELGDSALYFCASSGPSGHEQYFGPGTRLTVT.

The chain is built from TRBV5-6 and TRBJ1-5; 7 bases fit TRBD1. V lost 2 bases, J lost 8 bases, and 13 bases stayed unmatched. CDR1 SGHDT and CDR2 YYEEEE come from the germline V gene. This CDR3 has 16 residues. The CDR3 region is CASSFWSGGRNKPQHF. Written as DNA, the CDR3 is TGTGCCAGCAGCTTTTGGTCAGGGGGAAGGAATAAGCCCCAGCATTTT.

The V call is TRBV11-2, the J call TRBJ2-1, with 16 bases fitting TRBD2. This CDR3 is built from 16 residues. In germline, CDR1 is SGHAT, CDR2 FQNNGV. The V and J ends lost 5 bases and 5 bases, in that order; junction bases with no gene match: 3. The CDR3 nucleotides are TGTGCCAGCAGCCCCGGGACTAGCGGGAGGGACAATGAGCAGTTCTTC. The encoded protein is CASSPGTSGRDNEQFF.

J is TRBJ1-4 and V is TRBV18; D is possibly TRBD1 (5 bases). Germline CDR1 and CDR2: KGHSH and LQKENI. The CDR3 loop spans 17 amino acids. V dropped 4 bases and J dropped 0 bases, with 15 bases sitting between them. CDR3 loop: CASSQGRRVATNEKLFF. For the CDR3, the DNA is TGTGCCAGCTCACAGGGGCGCCGGGTTGCAACTAATGAAAAACTGTTTTTT.

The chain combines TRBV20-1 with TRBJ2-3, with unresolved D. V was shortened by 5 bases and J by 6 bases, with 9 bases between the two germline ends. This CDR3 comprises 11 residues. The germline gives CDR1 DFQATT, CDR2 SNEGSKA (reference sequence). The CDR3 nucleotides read TGCAGTGCTCAGAGACTTGATACGCAGTATTTT. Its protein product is CSAQRLDTQYF.

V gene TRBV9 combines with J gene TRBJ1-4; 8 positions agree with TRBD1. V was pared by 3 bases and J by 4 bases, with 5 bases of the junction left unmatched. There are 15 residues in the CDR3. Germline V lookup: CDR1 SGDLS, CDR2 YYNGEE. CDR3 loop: CASSATGDLNEKLFF. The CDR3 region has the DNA TGTGCCAGCAGCGCGACAGGGGACCTTAATGAAAAACTGTTTTTT. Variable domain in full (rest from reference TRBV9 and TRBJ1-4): DSGVTQTPKHLITATGQRVTLRCSPRSGDLSVYWYQQSLDQGLQFLIQYYNGEERAKGNILERFSAQQFPDLHSELNLSSLELGDSALYFCASSATGDLNEKLFFGSGTQLSVL.

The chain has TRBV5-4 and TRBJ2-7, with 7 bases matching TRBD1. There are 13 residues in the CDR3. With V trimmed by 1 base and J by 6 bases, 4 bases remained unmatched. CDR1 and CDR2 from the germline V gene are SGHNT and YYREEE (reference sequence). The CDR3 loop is CASSLQGVLEQYF. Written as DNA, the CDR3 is TGTGCCAGCAGCTTGCAGGGGGTACTCGAGCAGTACTTC.

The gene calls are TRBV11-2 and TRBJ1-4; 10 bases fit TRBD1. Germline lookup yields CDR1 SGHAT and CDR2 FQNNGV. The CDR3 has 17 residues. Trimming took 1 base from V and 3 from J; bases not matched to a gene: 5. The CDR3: CASSLGGQGSPNEKLFF. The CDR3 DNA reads TGTGCCAGCAGCTTAGGGGGACAGGGGTCCCCTAATGAAAAACTGTTTTTT.

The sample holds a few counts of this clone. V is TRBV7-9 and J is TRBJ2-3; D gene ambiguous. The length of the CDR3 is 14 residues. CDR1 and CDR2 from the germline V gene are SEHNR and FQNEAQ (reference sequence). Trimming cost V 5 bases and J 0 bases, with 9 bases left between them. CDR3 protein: CASSGWASTDTQYF. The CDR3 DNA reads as TGTGCCAGCAGCGGGTGGGCTAGCACAGATACGCAGTATTTT.

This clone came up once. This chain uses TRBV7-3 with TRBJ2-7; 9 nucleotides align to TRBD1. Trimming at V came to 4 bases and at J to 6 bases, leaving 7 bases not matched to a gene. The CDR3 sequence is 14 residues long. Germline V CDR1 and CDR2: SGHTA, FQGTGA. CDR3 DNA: TGTGCCAGCAGCTCGACGGGACAGGGAGGCGAGCAGTACTTC. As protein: CASSSTGQGGEQYF. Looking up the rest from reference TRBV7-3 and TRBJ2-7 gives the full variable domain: GAGVSQTPSNKVTEKGKYVELRCDPISGHTALYWYRQSLGQGPEFLIYFQGTGAADDSGLPNDRFFAVRPEGSVSTLKIQRTERGDSAVYLCASSSTGQGGEQYFGPGTRLTVT.

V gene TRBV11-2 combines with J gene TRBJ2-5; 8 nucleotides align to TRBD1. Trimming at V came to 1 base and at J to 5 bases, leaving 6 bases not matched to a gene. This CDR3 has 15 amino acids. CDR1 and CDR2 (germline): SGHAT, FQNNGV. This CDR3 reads CASSLGQGRGETQYF. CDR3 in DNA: TGTGCCAGCAGCTTAGGACAGGGGCGAGGGGAGACCCAGTACTTC. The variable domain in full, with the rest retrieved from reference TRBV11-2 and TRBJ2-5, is EAGVAQSPRYKIIEKRQSVAFWCNPISGHATLYWYQQILGQGPKLLIQFQNNGVVDDSQLPKDRFSAERLKGVDSTLKIQPAKLEDSAVYLCASSLGQGRGETQYFGPGTRLLVL.

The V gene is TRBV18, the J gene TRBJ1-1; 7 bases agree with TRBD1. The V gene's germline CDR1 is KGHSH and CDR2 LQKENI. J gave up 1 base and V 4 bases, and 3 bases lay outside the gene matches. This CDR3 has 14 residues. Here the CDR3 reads CASSRGTENTEAFF. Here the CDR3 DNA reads TGTGCCAGCTCACGAGGGACAGAGAACACTGAAGCTTTCTTT.

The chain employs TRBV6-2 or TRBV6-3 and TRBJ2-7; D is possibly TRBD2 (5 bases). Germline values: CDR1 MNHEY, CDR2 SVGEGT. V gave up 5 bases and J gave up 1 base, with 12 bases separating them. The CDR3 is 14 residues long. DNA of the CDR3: TGTGCCAGCAGTCCAAGCGGCACATCCTACGAGCAGTACTTC. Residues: CASSPSGTSYEQYF.

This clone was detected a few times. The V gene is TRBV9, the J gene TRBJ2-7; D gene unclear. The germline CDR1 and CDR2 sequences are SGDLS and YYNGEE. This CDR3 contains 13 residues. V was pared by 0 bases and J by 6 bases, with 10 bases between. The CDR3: CASSVEEQTEQYF. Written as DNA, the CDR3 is TGTGCCAGCAGCGTAGAAGAGCAAACCGAGCAGTACTTC. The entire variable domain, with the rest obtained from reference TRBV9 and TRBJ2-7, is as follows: DSGVTQTPKHLITATGQRVTLRCSPRSGDLSVYWYQQSLDQGLQFLIQYYNGEERAKGNILERFSAQQFPDLHSELNLSSLELGDSALYFCASSVEEQTEQYFGPGTRLTVT.

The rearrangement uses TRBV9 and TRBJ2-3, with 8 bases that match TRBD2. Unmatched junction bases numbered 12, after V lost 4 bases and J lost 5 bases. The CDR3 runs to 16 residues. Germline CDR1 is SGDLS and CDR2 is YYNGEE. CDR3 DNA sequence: TGTGCCAGCAGCCTCAGTGGCGGGGGGCGGTTAGATACGCAGTATTTT. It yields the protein CASSLSGGGRLDTQYF.

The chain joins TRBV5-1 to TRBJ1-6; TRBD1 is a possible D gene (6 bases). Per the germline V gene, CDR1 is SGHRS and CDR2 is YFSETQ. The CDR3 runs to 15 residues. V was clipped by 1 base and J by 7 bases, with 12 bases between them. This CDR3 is CASSLQGNVNSPLHF. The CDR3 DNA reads TGCGCCAGCAGCTTGCAGGGGAACGTGAATTCACCCCTCCACTTT.

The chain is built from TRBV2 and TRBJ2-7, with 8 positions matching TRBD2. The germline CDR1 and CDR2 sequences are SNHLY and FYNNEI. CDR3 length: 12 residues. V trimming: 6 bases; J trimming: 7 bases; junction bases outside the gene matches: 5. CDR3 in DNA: TGTGCCAGCAGCCCGGGGGGGTCTGAGCAGTACTTC. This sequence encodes CASSPGGSEQYF.

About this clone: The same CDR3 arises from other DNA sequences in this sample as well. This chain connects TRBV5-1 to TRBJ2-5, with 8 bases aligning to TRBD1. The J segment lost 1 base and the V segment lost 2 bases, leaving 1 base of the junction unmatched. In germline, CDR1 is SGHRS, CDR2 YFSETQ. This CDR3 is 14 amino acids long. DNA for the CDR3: TGCGCCAGCAGCTTAACAGGGGGCCAAGAGACCCAGTACTTC. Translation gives CASSLTGGQETQYF. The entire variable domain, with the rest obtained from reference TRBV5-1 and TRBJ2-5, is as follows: KAGVTQTPRYLIKTRGQQVTLSCSPISGHRSVSWYQQTPGQGLQFLFEYFSETQRNKGNFPGRFSGRQFSNSRSEMNVSTLELGDSALYLCASSLTGGQETQYFGPGTRLLVL.